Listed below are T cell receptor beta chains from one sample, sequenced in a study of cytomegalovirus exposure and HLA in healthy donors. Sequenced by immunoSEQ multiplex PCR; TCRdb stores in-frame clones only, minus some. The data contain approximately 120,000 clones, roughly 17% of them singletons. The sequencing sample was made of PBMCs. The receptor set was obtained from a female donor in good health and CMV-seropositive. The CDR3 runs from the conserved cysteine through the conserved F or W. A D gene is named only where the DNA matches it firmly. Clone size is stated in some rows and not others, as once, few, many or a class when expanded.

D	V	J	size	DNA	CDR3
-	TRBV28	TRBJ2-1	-	TGTGCCAGCAGTTTAGGAGAGAGCTCCTACAATGAGCAGTTCTTC	CASSLGESSYNEQFF
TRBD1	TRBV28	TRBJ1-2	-	TGTGCCAGCAGCGATGGGACAGGCCTAAGGAATGGCTACACCTTC	CASSDGTGLRNGYTF
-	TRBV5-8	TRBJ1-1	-	TGTGCCAGCAGCTTTGCAGACACTGAAGCTTTCTTT	CASSFADTEAFF
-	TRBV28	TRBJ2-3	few	TGTGCCACGATCAGGCAGGCGTCCTATACGCAGTATTTT	CATIRQASYTQYF
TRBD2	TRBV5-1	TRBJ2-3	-	TGCGCCAGCAGCTTGGGACTAGCGTACACAGATACGCAGTATTTT	CASSLGLAYTDTQYF
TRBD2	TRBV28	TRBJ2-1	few	TGTGCCAGCAGACCAGGAGCGGGGGGAAGGAATGAGCAGTTCTTC	CASRPGAGGRNEQFF
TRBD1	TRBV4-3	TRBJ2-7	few	TGCGCCAGCAGCCAAGAGGGGGGACAGGGGTACGAGCAGTACTTC	CASSQEGGQGYEQYF
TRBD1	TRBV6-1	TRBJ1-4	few	TGTGCCAGCAGTTCCGGGACAGAAGAAAAACTGTTTTTT	CASSSGTEEKLFF
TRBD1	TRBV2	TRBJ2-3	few	TGTGCCAGCAGTTCCGGACAGGGGACAGATACGCAGTATTTT	CASSSGQGTDTQYF
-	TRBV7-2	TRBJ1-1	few	TGTGCCAGCAGCGTCGGACTGGGAGGAACTGAAGCTTTCTTT	CASSVGLGGTEAFF
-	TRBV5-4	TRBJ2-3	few	TGTGCCAGCAGCTTGGGAGGAGCAACAGATACGCAGTATTTT	CASSLGGATDTQYF
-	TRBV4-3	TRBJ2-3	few	TGCGCCAGCAGCCAAGATTTCTCGGGTTGGCTACCCGGGCAGTATTTT	CASSQDFSGWLPGQYF
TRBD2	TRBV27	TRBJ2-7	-	TGTGCCAGCAGTTCGCATACTGGGGGGGATTTGTACTTC	CASSSHTGGDLYF
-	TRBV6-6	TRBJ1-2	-	TGTGCCAGCAGTTACTCGTGGGACACCCCCTATGGCTACACCTTC	CASSYSWDTPYGYTF
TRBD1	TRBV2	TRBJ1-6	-	TGTGCCAGCAGACAGGGGGAGATTAATAATTCACCCCTCCACTTT	CASRQGEINNSPLHF
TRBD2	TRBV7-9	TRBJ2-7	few	TGTGCCAGCAGCCAAGGACTAGCGGGACTCTACGAGCAGTACTTC	CASSQGLAGLYEQYF
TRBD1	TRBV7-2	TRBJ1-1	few	TGTGCCAGCAGGACACAGGGGGACACTGAAGCTTTCTTT	CASRTQGDTEAFF
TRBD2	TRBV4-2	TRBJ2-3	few	TGTGCCAGCAGCCAAGAGGAGGCTAGCGGTTGGACAGATACGCAGTATTTT	CASSQEEASGWTDTQYF
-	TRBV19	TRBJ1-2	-	TGTGCCAGTAGTAGGTCCAGTGGCTACACCTTC	CASSRSSGYTF
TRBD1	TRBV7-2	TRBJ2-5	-	TGTGCCAGCAGTCTAGGGACAGTCCAAGAGACCCAGTACTTC	CASSLGTVQETQYF
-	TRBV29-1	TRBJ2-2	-	TGCAGCGTCGGGACTGAGAACACCGGGGAGCTGTTTTTT	CSVGTENTGELFF
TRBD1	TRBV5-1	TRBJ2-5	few	TGCGCCAGCAGCTTGGCCAGGGGGCACCAAGAGACCCAGTACTTC	CASSLARGHQETQYF
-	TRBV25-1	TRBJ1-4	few	TGTGCCAGCAGTGAATCGCCCAGGGATGAAAAACTGTTTTTT	CASSESPRDEKLFF
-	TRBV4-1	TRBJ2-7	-	TGCGCCAGCAGCCAAGATACTTTAGTCGACGAGCAGTACTTC	CASSQDTLVDEQYF
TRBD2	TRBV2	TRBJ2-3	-	TGTGCCAGCAGGGAGACTAGCGGGAGCCCCGATACGCAGTATTTT	CASRETSGSPDTQYF
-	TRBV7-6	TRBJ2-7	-	TGTGCCAGCTTAAAGAGCGGACGCTACGAGCAGTACTTC	CASLKSGRYEQYF
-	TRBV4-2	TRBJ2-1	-	TGTGCCAGCAGCCAAGATAGCGGTTCCTACAATGAGCAGTTCTTC	CASSQDSGSYNEQFF
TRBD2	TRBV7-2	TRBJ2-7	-	TGTGCCAGCAGCCAGGCCGGGACTAGCGGACCCTACGAGCAGTACTTC	CASSQAGTSGPYEQYF
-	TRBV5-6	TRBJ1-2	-	TGTGCCAGCAGCTTGATGACAGCTAACTATGGCTACACCTTC	CASSLMTANYGYTF
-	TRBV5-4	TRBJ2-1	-	TGTGCCAGCAGCTTGGCTAGCCCCAAGGAGCAGTTCTTC	CASSLASPKEQFF
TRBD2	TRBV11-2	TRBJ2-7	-	TGTGCCAGCACGGGGGGCTCCTACGAGCAGTACTTC	CASTGGSYEQYF
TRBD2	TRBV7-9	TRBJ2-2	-	TGTGCCAGCAGTCGTAGCGGGTATACCGGGGAGCTGTTTTTT	CASSRSGYTGELFF
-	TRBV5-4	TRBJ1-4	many	TGTGCCAGCAGACGGGACACCTCTAATGAAAAACTGTTTTTT	CASRRDTSNEKLFF
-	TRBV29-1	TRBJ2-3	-	TGCAGCGTTGAAGAAGGAGGCGGGGGCACAGATACGCAGTATTTT	CSVEEGGGGTDTQYF
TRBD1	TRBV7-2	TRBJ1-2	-	TGTGCCAGCAGCTTAGTGACAGGGTATGGCTACACCTTC	CASSLVTGYGYTF